Listed below are T cell receptor beta chains from one sample, sequenced in a study of cytomegalovirus exposure and HLA in healthy donors. This table comes from immunoSEQ multiplex PCR, and its TCRdb copy is limited to in-frame clones, with some not included. The sample lists more than 100,000 clones, about 74% occurring once. Material: PBMCs. The receptors originated from a woman aged 40 to 55 in good health and CMV-seropositive. The CDR3 runs from the conserved cysteine through the conserved F or W. Each record gives: D gene, V gene, clone size, J gene, CDR3 length, CDR3 protein, CDR3 DNA. The D gene is left open where the match is weak. Expanded clones get a size class; other rows say once, few or many, or leave the size out.

TRBD1	TRBV6-5	.	TRBJ1-3	13	CASTGTVGNTIYF	TGTGCAAGCACCGGGACAGTTGGAAACACCATATATTTT
.	TRBV7-2	.	TRBJ1-2	12	CASSGTGHGYTF	TGTGCCAGCTCGGGCACAGGCCATGGCTACACCTTC
.	TRBV13	once	TRBJ1-1	16	CASSLEAGEVGTEAFF	TGTGCCAGCAGCTTAGAAGCAGGGGAAGTGGGCACTGAAGCTTTCTTT
.	TRBV30	.	TRBJ2-1	19	CAWSVFEVRPRSSYNEQFF	TGTGCCTGGAGTGTTTTCGAGGTCCGCCCGCGGAGCTCCTACAATGAGCAGTTCTTC
.	TRBV7-7	.	TRBJ2-7	14	CASSSTGQAYEQYF	TGTGCTAGCAGCTCTACTGGCCAGGCCTACGAGCAGTACTTC
.	TRBV4-1	.	TRBJ1-2	16	CASSQEKNRANYGYTF	TGCGCCAGCAGCCAAGAAAAAAACAGGGCTAACTATGGCTACACCTTC
TRBD2	TRBV6-5	.	TRBJ2-7	14	CASSYSGGTYEQYF	TGTGCCAGCAGTTACTCGGGGGGGACCTACGAGCAGTACTTC
.	TRBV2	.	TRBJ2-1	14	CASRRGTTNNEQFF	TGTGCCAGCAGGAGGGGGACGACCAACAATGAGCAGTTCTTC
.	TRBV15	.	TRBJ1-3	15	CATSRDQGAGNTIYF	TGTGCCACCAGCAGAGATCAAGGGGCTGGAAACACCATATATTTT
TRBD2	TRBV5-4	.	TRBJ2-5	17	CASSLGIGRLAQETQYF	TGTGCCAGCAGCTTGGGGATAGGGAGACTAGCCCAAGAGACCCAGTACTTC
.	TRBV10-3	.	TRBJ1-3	15	CAISEGEREGNTIYF	TGTGCCATCAGTGAGGGGGAGAGAGAAGGAAACACCATATATTTT
.	TRBV25-1	.	TRBJ2-7	11	CASSAYYEQYF	TGTGCCAGCAGTGCCTACTACGAGCAGTACTTC
.	TRBV5-4	.	TRBJ1-4	15	CASSPSTGTNEKLFF	TGTGCCAGCAGTCCCTCGACTGGAACTAATGAAAAACTGTTTTTT
.	TRBV4-1	once	TRBJ1-5	17	CASSQFIPGTGNQPQHF	TGCGCCAGCAGCCAGTTCATACCGGGAACAGGGAATCAGCCCCAGCATTTT
TRBD1	TRBV6-1	.	TRBJ1-1	14	CASTFGQGASEAFF	TGTGCCAGCACTTTCGGACAGGGGGCGTCTGAAGCTTTCTTT
.	TRBV10-2	few	TRBJ1-2	15	CASSESSGPNYGYTF	TGCGCCAGCAGTGAGTCTAGCGGTCCTAACTATGGCTACACCTTC
.	TRBV19	few	TRBJ1-3	13	CASSTNSGNTIYF	TGTGCCAGTAGTACTAACTCTGGAAACACCATATATTTT
TRBD1	TRBV7-9	.	TRBJ1-2	13	CASSTRDSRGYTF	TGTGCCAGCAGCACCCGGGACAGTAGGGGCTACACCTTC
.	TRBV6-5	.	TRBJ1-5	14	CASSRTVGNQPQHF	TGTGCCAGCAGTCGGACAGTTGGCAATCAGCCCCAGCATTTT
TRBD2	TRBV7-2	.	TRBJ2-3	15	CASSKTSLLTDTQYF	TGTGCCAGCAGCAAGACTAGCCTCCTCACAGATACGCAGTATTTT
TRBD2	TRBV15	.	TRBJ2-1	21	CATSSDGWLAGAGSSYNEQFF	TGTGCCACCAGCAGTGATGGCTGGCTAGCGGGGGCCGGGAGCTCCTACAATGAGCAGTTCTTC
TRBD2	TRBV7-3	.	TRBJ2-1	14	CASSPSGGTSSPFF	TGTGCCAGCAGCCCTTCGGGGGGGACAAGTTCCCCGTTCTTC
.	TRBV19	.	TRBJ1-1	14	CASSIGGARTEAFF	TGTGCCAGTAGTATTGGGGGGGCGAGGACTGAAGCTTTCTTT
TRBD1	TRBV2	.	TRBJ1-6	15	CASSRDSLGGSPLHF	TGTGCCAGCAGTAGGGACAGCTTAGGTGGCTCTCCCCTCCACTTT
.	TRBV15	.	TRBJ1-1	15	CATSRDTARNTEAFF	TGTGCCACCAGCAGAGATACCGCCAGGAACACTGAAGCTTTCTTT
TRBD1	TRBV29-1	.	TRBJ2-7	13	CSVEWTGAYEQYF	TGCAGCGTTGAGTGGACAGGCGCCTACGAGCAGTACTTC
.	TRBV19	.	TRBJ1-3	14	CASSTPWAGNTIYF	TGTGCCAGTAGCACCCCATGGGCCGGAAACACCATATATTTT
.	TRBV10-2	once	TRBJ1-1	13	CASSEPGKTEAFF	TGCGCCAGCAGTGAGCCGGGTAAGACTGAAGCTTTCTTT
TRBD1	TRBV18	.	TRBJ1-1	13	CASSPVTGAEAFF	TGTGCCAGCTCACCAGTGACAGGGGCGGAAGCTTTCTTT
.	TRBV27	.	TRBJ1-1	15	CATAPRDRTAYEAFF	TGTGCCACCGCACCGAGGGACCGGACAGCTTATGAAGCTTTCTTT
TRBD2	TRBV15	.	TRBJ2-7	15	CATSGRGSGVKAQYF	TGTGCCACCAGCGGTCGGGGTAGCGGGGTAAAGGCGCAGTACTTC
.	TRBV11-2	.	TRBJ1-5	15	CASSLDTTSNQPQHF	TGTGCCAGCAGCTTAGATACGACAAGCAATCAGCCCCAGCATTTT
.	TRBV27	few	TRBJ1-2	12	CASRDPGGGYTF	TGTGCCAGCAGGGATCCAGGAGGCGGCTACACCTTC
.	TRBV4-3	once	TRBJ2-2	13	CAIPPGSTGELFF	TGCGCCATCCCGCCGGGATCCACCGGGGAGCTGTTTTTT
.	TRBV11-2	.	TRBJ2-7	13	CASSFPGNYEQYF	TGTGCCAGCAGCTTCCCGGGGAACTACGAGCAGTACTTC
.	TRBV5-7	.	TRBJ1-2	12	CASSSRVRDYTF	TGTGCCAGCAGCAGCCGGGTCCGGGACTACACCTTC
.	TRBV7-7	.	TRBJ1-1	13	CASSLGIDTEAFF	TGTGCTAGCAGCTTAGGAATAGACACTGAAGCTTTCTTT
TRBD1	TRBV6-4	.	TRBJ1-5	13	CASSVDRDQPQHF	TGTGCCAGCAGTGTTGACAGGGATCAGCCCCAGCATTTT
.	TRBV19	.	TRBJ1-2	14	CASSPHDSNYGYTF	TGTGCCAGTAGCCCTCACGACAGTAACTATGGCTACACCTTC
TRBD2	TRBV27	.	TRBJ2-3	16	CASRGLAGARTDTQYF	TGTGCCAGCAGGGGGTTGGCGGGAGCTAGGACAGATACGCAGTATTTT